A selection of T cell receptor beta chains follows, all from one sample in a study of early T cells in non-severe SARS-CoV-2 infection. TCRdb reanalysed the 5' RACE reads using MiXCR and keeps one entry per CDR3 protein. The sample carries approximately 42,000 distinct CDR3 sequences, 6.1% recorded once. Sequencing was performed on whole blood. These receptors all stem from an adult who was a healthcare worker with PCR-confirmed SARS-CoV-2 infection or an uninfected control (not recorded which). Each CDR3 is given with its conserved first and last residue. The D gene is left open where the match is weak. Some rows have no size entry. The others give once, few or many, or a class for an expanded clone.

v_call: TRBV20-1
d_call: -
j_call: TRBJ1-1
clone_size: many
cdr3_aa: CSASYRDTEAFF
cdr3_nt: TGCAGTGCTAGCTACAGGGACACTGAAGCTTTCTTT

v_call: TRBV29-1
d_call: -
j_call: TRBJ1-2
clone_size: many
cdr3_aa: CSVDRPGDGGYTF
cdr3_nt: TGCAGCGTTGATAGACCAGGTGACGGAGGCTACACCTTC

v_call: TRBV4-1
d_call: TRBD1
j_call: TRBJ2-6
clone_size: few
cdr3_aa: CASSQPQGALGANVLTF
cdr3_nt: TGCGCCAGCAGCCAACCACAGGGGGCGCTCGGGGCCAACGTCCTGACTTTC

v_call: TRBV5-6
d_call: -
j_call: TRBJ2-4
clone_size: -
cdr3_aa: CASSLRSGGLAKNIQYF
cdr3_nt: TGTGCCAGCAGCTTGAGGTCTGGGGGGCTAGCCAAAAACATTCAGTACTTC

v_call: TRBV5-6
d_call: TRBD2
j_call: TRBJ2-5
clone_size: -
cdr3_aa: CASSIPGTSGEETQYF
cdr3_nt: TGTGCCAGCAGCATCCCCGGGACTAGCGGGGAAGAGACCCAGTACTTC

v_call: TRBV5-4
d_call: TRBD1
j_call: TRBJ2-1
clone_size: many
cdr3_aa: CASSFDTGGRNEQFF
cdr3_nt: TGTGCCAGCAGCTTCGACACAGGGGGCCGGAATGAGCAGTTCTTC

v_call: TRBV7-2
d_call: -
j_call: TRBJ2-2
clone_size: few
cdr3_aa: CASSLGARTGELFF
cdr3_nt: TGTGCCAGCAGCTTGGGGGCGCGAACCGGGGAGCTGTTTTTT

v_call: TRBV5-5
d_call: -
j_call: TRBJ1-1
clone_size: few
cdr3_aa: CASSLEGASTEAFF
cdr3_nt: TGTGCCAGCAGCTTGGAGGGAGCCAGCACTGAAGCTTTCTTT

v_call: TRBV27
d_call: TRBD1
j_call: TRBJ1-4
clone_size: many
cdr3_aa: CASSLGSGGSEKLFF
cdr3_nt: TGTGCCAGCAGTTTAGGGTCAGGGGGCTCTGAAAAACTGTTTTTT

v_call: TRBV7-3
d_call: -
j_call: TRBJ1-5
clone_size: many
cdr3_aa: CASSLTLEGRFNQPQHF
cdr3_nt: TGTGCCAGCAGCTTAACCCTTGAGGGACGTTTCAATCAGCCCCAGCATTTT

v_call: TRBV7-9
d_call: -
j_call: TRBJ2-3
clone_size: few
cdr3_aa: CASSFRPSTDTQYF
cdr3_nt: TGTGCCAGCAGCTTCCGGCCTAGCACCGATACGCAGTATTTT

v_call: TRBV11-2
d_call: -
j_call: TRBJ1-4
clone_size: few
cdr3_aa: CASSLAGRQTNEKLFF
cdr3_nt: TGTGCCAGCAGCTTAGCGGGGCGCCAGACTAATGAAAAACTGTTTTTT

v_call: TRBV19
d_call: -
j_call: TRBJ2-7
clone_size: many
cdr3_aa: CASSREQGHEQYF
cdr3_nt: TGTGCCAGTAGTAGGGAACAGGGTCACGAGCAGTACTTC

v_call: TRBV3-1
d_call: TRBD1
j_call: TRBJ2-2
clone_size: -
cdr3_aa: CASRRGQSVGVTGELFF
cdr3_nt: TGTGCCAGCAGAAGGGGACAGTCAGTTGGGGTCACCGGGGAGCTGTTTTTT

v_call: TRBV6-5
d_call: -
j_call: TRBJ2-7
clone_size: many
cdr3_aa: CASSYAPRVVGVREQYF
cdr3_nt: TGTGCCAGCAGTTACGCCCCCAGGGTTGTCGGGGTGCGCGAGCAGTACTTC

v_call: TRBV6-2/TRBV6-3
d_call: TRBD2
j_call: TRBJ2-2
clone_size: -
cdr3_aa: CASSQLAGRNGGELFF
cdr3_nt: TGTGCCAGCAGTCAACTAGCGGGGAGAAATGGCGGGGAGCTGTTTTTT

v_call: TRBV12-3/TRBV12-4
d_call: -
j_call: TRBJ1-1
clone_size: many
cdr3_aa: CASTRDRFEAFF
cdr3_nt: TGTGCCAGCACCCGAGACCGATTTGAAGCTTTCTTT

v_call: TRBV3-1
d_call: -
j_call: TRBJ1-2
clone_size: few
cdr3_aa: CASSQVSGRYGYTF
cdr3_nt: TGTGCCAGCAGCCAAGTATCAGGGAGGTATGGCTACACCTTC

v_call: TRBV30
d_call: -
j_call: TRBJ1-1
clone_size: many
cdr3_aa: CAWSVPGSSTEAFF
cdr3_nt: TGTGCCTGGAGTGTACCTGGGTCGAGCACTGAAGCTTTCTTT

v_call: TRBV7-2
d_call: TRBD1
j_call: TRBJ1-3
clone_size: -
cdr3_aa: CASSSQGGQGAGNTIYF
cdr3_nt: TGTGCCAGCAGCTCCCAAGGGGGACAGGGGGCTGGAAACACCATATATTTT

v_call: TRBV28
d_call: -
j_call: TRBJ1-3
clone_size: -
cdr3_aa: CASSLRGRRAGNTIYF
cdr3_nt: TGTGCCAGCAGTTTACGGGGGAGAAGGGCGGGAAACACCATATATTTT

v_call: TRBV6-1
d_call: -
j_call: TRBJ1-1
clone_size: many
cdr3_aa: CASSAGFGTEAFF
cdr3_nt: TGTGCCAGCAGTGCAGGGTTTGGCACTGAAGCTTTCTTT

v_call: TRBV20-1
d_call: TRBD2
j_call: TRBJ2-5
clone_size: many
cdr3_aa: CSALLGTSGGGAQYF
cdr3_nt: TGCAGTGCCTTGCTAGGGACTAGCGGGGGTGGGGCCCAGTACTTC

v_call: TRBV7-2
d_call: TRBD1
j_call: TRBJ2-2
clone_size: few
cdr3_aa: CASSLGTGFTGELFF
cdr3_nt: TGTGCCAGCAGCTTAGGGACAGGGTTTACCGGGGAGCTGTTTTTT

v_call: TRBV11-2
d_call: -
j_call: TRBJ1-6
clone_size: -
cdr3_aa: CASSLEIYSPLHF
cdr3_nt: TGTGCCAGCAGCTTAGAGATTTATTCACCCCTCCACTTT

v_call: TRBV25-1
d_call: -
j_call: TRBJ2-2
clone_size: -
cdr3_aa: CASSSDTGELFF
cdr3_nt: TGTGCCAGCAGTTCAGACACCGGGGAGCTGTTTTTT

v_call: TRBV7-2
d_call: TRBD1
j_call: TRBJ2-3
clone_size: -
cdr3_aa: CASSPGTGGGDTQYF
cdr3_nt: TGTGCCAGCAGCCCCGGGACAGGGGGGGGAGATACGCAGTATTTT

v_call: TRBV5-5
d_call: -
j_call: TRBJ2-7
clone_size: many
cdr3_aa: CASSFDLLSYEQYF
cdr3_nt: TGTGCCAGCAGCTTCGATCTCCTCTCCTACGAGCAGTACTTC

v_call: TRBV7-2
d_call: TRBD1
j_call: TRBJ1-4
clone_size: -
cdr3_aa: CASSLDRGVEKLFF
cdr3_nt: TGTGCCAGCAGCTTAGACAGGGGGGTTGAAAAACTGTTTTTT

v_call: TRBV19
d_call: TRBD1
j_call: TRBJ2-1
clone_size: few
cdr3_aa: CASSRDRSSYNEQFF
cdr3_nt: TGTGCCAGTAGCCGGGACAGGAGCTCCTACAATGAGCAGTTCTTC

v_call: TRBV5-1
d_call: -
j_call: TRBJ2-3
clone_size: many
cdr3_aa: CASSLRGLFTDTQYF
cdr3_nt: TGCGCCAGCAGCTTGCGAGGACTCTTCACGGATACGCAGTATTTT

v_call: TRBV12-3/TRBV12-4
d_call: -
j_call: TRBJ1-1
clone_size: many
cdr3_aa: CASSLSLGGAGNTEAFF
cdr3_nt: TGTGCCAGCAGTCTCAGTTTGGGGGGCGCAGGGAACACTGAAGCTTTCTTT

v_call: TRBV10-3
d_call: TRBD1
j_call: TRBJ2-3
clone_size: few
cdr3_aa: CAIRQQGAADTQYF
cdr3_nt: TGTGCCATCAGACAACAGGGGGCCGCAGATACGCAGTATTTT

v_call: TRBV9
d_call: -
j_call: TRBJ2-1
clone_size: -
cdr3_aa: CASSVAFEEQFF
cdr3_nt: TGTGCCAGCAGCGTAGCGTTCGAGGAGCAGTTCTTC

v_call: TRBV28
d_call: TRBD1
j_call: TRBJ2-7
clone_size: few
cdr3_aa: CASSLVFGDRVYEQYF
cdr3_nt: TGTGCCAGCAGTTTAGTATTCGGGGACAGGGTCTACGAGCAGTACTTC

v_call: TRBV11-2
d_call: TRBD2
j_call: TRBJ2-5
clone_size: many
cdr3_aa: CASSLAGGLETQYF
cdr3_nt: TGTGCCAGCAGCTTGGCGGGGGGGCTAGAGACCCAGTACTTC

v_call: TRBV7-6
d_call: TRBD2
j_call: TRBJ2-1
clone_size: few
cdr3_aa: CASSPSSGGAYNEQFF
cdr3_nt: TGTGCCAGCAGCCCCTCTAGCGGGGGGGCCTACAATGAGCAGTTCTTC

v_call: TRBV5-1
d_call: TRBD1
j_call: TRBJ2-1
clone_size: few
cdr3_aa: CASSLHRDSWFF
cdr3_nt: TGCGCCAGCAGCTTGCACCGGGACAGTTGGTTCTTC

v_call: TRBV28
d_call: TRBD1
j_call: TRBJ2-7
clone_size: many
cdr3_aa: CATLGQGLHEQYF
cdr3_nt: TGTGCCACCTTAGGACAGGGCCTCCACGAGCAGTACTTC

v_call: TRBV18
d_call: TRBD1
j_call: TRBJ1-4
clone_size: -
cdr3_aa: CASSPRTGPNEKLFF
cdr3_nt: TGTGCCAGCTCACCACGGACAGGACCAAATGAAAAACTGTTTTTT

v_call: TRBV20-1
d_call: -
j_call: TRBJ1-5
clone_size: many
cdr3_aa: CSARERAGSNQPQHF
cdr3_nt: TGCAGTGCTAGAGAGCGGGCGGGTAGCAATCAGCCCCAGCATTTT

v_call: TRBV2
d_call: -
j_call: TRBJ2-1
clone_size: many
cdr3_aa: CASSMDEQFF
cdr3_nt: TGTGCCAGCAGTATGGATGAGCAGTTCTTC

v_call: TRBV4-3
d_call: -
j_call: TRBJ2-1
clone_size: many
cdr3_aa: CASSQQFGGFSYNEQFF
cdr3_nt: TGCGCCAGCAGCCAACAGTTTGGGGGGTTCTCCTACAATGAGCAGTTCTTC

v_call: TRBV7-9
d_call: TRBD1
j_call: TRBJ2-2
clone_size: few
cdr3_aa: CASSISGQFSPTGELFF
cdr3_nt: TGTGCCAGCAGTATTTCGGGACAGTTCTCGCCCACCGGGGAGCTGTTTTTT

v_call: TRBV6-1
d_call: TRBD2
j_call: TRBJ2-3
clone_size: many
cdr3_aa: CASSELAGPDTQYF
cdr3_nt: TGTGCCAGCAGTGAACTAGCGGGGCCAGATACGCAGTATTTT

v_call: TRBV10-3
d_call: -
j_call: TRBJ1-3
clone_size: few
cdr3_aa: CAISDGRTVSGNTIYF
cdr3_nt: TGTGCCATCAGTGACGGCAGAACCGTCTCTGGAAACACCATATATTTT

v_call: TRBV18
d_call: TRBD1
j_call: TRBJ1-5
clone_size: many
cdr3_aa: CASSGEGQRNQPQHF
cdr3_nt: TGTGCCAGCTCGGGTGAGGGACAGCGCAATCAGCCCCAGCATTTT

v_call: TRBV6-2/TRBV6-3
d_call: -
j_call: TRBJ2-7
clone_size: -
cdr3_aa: CASRTVRDRPYEQYF
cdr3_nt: TGTGCCAGCAGGACAGTACGGGACCGACCTTACGAGCAGTACTTC

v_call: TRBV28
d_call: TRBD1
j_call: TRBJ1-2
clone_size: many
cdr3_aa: CASSFSPRTGIYGYTF
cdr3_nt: TGTGCCAGCAGTTTTTCCCCCCGGACAGGGATTTATGGCTACACCTTC

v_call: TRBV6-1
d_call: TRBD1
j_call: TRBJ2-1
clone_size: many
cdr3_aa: CASSDLTGEVYNEQFF
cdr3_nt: TGTGCCAGCAGTGACTTGACAGGGGAGGTCTACAATGAGCAGTTCTTC

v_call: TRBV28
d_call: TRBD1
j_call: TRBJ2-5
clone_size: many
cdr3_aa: CASSLGTGVVLETQYF
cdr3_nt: TGTGCCAGCAGTTTAGGGACAGGGGTCGTTTTGGAGACCCAGTACTTC

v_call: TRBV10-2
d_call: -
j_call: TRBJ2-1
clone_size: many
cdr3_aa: CASSEYRAGYNEQFF
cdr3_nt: TGCGCCAGCAGTGAGTACAGGGCGGGCTACAATGAGCAGTTCTTC

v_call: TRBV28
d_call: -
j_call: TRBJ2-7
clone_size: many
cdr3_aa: CASNLGVGDGSYEQYF
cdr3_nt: TGTGCCAGCAACTTAGGGGTAGGAGACGGGTCCTACGAGCAGTACTTC

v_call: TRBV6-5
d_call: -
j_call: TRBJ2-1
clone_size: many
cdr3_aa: CASSPLSNNEQFF
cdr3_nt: TGTGCCAGCAGTCCCCTTAGCAACAATGAGCAGTTCTTC

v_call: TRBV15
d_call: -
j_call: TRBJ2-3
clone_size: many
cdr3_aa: CATSLWGQSTDTQYF
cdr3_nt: TGTGCCACCAGCCTTTGGGGCCAGAGCACAGATACGCAGTATTTT

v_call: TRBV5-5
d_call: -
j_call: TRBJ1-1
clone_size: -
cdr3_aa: CASSLLGGMVFF
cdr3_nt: TGTGCCAGCAGCTTGTTGGGGGGCATGGTTTTCTTT

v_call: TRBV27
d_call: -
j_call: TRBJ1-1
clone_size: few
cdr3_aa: CASSLWGSRGTEAFF
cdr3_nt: TGTGCCAGCAGTTTATGGGGATCGAGAGGCACTGAAGCTTTCTTT

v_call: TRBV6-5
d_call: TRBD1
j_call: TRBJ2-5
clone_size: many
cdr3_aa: CASSYEGAQETQYF
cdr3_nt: TGTGCCAGCAGTTACGAGGGGGCGCAGGAGACCCAGTACTTC

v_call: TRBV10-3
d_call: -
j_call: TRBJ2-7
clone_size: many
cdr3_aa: CAISDQGHSYEQYF
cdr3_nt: TGTGCCATCAGTGATCAAGGACACTCCTACGAGCAGTACTTC